This TCR beta chain was sequenced during a study of blood T cell repertoires in COVID-19. Across the whole study: PBMCs, B-cell-depleted T cells, or T cells were the source of the cDNA or gDNA that made up the material.

The CDR3 has 15 amino acids. Trimming stripped 6 bases from V and 1 base from J, with 13 bases between. The germline V gene encodes CDR1 MNHEY and CDR2 SVGAGI. Profiled with immunoSEQ multiplex PCR; TCRdb holds only in-frame clones, not every one. Of over 350,000 clones listed, more than 75% are singletons. Before being deemed recovered, Cohort 3 donors had two negative PCRs, clearance, or symptom resolution. This sequence joins TRBV6-5 and TRBJ1-3, with D hard to call. The specimen sequenced was PBMCs or T cells enriched from blood (not recorded which). The source of this sequence is a woman aged 18-29 years who had recovered from COVID-19. CDR3 region: CASSRRSKSGNTIYF. The CDR3 DNA reads as TGTGCCAGCAGCCGGAGATCAAAGTCTGGAAACACCATATATTTT.